Reported below is one T cell receptor beta chain. What it binds is unknown. These data belong to a study of cytomegalovirus exposure and HLA in healthy donors. Whole-study findings and limits: Productive rates of about 90% or about 30% were seen for most TCR beta V segments in an earlier analysis. On later analysis, the bulk of CMV-associated TCR beta chains appeared to be HLA-restricted.

With 60 Vbeta and 13 Jbeta primers, the PCR was carried out. Method: immunoSEQ multiplex PCR; TCRdb's copy keeps in-frame clones and lacks some. This sample yields 110,000 to 150,000 clones, of which more than 60% are seen a single time; around 3.4% belongs to the top ten. This TCR was recovered from a middle-aged man in good health and CMV-seronegative. Sequencing was done on a sample of PBMCs.

In DNA form, the CDR3 reads TGTGCCAGCAGTGAACGGACAGGGGGCGATCAGCCCCAGCATTTT. It encodes CASSERTGGDQPQHF. J is TRBJ1-5 and V is TRBV25-1; 11 bases align to TRBD1. The CDR3 runs to 15 residues. V trimming: 2 bases; J trimming: 5 bases; junction bases outside the gene matches: 2. The germline gives CDR1 MGHDK, CDR2 SYGVNS. Variable domain in full (rest from reference TRBV25-1 and TRBJ1-5): EADIYQTPRYLVIGTGKKITLECSQTMGHDKMYWYQQDPGMELHLIHYSYGVNSTEKGDLSSESTVSRIRTEHFPLTLESARPSHTSQYLCASSERTGGDQPQHFGDGTRLSIL.